This T cell receptor beta chain was sequenced in a study of tumor-infiltrating lymphocytes in primary liver carcinoma. This clonotype was picked up one time. This clone may be a read error of a much larger clone one base away. The investigators made TCR beta cDNA from approximately 0.5 ug total RNA, using a constant-region primer. A slightly modified ARM-PCR protocol with three nested multiplex PCR rounds produced these TCR beta libraries. TCRdb reanalysed the multiplex PCR reads using MiXCR and keeps one entry per CDR3 protein. This sample yields tens of thousands of distinct CDR3 sequences, of which about two thirds are seen a single time; 29% belongs to the top ten. From unsorted bulk tissue weighing about 20-33 mg, DNA and RNA were co-extracted. Sequenced material: liver tumor tissue from sampling region 5. This sample's subset: tumor region T5, tumor centre. This TCR derives from a middle-aged man with primary liver carcinoma and hepatitis B virus infection.

CDR3 region: CARTLTDTQYF. Here the CDR3 DNA reads TGTGCCAGAACTCTCACAGATACGCAGTATTTT. This chain uses TRBV2 with TRBJ2-3; no definite D call. V dropped 9 bases and J dropped 2 bases, with 6 bases sitting between them. There are 11 residues in the CDR3. Per the germline V gene, CDR1 is SNHLY and CDR2 is FYNNEI. Complete variable domain (other parts from reference TRBV2 and TRBJ2-3): EPEVTQTPSHQVTQMGQEVILRCVPISNHLYFYWYRQILGQKVEFLVSFYNNEISEKSEIFDDQFSVERPDGSNFTLKIRSTKLEDSAMYFCARTLTDTQYFGPGTRLTVL.